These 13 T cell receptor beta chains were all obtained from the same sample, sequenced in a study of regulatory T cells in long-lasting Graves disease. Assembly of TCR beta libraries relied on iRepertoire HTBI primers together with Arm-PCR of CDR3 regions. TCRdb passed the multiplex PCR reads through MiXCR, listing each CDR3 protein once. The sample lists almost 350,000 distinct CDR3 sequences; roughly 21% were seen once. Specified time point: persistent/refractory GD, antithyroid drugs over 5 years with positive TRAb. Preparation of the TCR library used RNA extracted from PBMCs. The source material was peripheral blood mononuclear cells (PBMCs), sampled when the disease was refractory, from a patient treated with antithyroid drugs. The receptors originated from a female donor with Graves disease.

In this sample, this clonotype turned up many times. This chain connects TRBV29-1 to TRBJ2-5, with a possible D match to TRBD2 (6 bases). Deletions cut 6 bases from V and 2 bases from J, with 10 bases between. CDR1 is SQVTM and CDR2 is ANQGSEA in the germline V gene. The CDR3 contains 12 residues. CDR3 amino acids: CSVSGGQETQYF. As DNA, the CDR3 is TGCAGCGTGTCCGGGGGTCAAGAGACCCAGTACTTC.

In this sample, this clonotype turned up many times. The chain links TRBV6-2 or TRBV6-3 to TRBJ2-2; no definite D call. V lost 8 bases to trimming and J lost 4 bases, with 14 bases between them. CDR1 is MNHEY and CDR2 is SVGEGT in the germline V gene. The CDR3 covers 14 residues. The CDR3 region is CASSPRTGTGELFF. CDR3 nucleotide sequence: TGTGCCAGCTCACCACGGACGGGCACCGGGGAGCTGTTTTTT.

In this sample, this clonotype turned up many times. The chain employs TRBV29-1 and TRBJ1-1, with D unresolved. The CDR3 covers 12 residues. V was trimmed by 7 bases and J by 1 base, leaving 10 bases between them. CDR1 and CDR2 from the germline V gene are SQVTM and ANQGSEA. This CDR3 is CSGDTGNTEAFF. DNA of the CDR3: TGCAGCGGTGACACCGGGAACACTGAAGCTTTCTTT.

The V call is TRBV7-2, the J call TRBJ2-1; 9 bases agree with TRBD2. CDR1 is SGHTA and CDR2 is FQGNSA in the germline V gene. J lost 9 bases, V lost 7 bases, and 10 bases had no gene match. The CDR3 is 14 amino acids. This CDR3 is CASKLAGGRGEQFF. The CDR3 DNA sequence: TGTGCCAGCAAACTCGCGGGGGGGCGTGGTGAGCAGTTCTTC.

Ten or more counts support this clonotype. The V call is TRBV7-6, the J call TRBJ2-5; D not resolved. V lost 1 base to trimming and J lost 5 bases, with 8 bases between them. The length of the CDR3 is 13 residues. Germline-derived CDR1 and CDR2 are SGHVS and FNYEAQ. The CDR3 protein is CASSLGQLETQYF. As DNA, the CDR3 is TGTGCCAGCAGCTTAGGCCAGCTGGAGACCCAGTACTTC. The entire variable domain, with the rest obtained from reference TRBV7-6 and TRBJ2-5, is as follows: GAGVSQSPRYKVTKRGQDVALRCDPISGHVSLYWYRQALGQGPEFLTYFNYEAQQDKSGLPNDRFSAERPEGSISTLTIQRTEQRDSAMYRCASSLGQLETQYFGPGTRLLVL.

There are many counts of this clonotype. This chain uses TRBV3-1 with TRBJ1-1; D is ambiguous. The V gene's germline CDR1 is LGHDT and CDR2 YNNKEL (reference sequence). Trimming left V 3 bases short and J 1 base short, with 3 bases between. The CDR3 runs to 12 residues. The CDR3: CASSHQNTEAFF. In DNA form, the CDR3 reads TGTGCCAGCAGCCATCAGAACACTGAAGCTTTCTTT.

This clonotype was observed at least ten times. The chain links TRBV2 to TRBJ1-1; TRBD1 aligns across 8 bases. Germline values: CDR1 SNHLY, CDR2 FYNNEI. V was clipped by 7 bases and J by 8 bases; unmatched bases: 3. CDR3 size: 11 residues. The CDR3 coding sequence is TGTGCCAGCACTAGGGACAGGGAAGCTTTCTTT. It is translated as CASTRDREAFF.

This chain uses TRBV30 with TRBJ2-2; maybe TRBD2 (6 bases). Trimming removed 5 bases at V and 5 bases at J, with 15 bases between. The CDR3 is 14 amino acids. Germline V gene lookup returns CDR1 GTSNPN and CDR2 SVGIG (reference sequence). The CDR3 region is CAWAGRVVTGELFF. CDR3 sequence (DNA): TGTGCCTGGGCGGGACGGGTGGTTACCGGGGAGCTGTTTTTT.

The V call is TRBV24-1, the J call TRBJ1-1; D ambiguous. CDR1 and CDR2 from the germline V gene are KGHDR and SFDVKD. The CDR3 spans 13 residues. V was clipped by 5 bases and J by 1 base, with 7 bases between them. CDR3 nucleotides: TGTGCCACCAGTGCAGAAGCGAACACTGAAGCTTTCTTT. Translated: CATSAEANTEAFF.

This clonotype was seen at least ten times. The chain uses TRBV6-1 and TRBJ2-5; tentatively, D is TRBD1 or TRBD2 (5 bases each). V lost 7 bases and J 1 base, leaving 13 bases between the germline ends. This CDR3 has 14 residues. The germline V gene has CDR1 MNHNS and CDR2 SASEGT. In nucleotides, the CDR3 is TGTGCCAGCAAGGGACGTCGGGGCCAAGAGACCCAGTACTTC. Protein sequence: CASKGRRGQETQYF.

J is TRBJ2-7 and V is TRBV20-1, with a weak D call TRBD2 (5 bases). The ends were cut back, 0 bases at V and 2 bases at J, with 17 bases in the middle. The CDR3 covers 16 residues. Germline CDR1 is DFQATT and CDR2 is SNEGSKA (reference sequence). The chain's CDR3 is CSARDRTRTPTYEQYF. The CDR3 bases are TGCAGTGCTAGAGATCGAACTAGAACCCCTACCTACGAGCAGTACTTC.

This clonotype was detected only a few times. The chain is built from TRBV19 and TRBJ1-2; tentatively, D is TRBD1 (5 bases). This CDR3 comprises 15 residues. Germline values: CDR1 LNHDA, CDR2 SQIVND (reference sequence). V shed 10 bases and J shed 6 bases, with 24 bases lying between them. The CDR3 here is CATTEAGGVGNGYTF. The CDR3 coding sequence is TGTGCCACGACGGAAGCCGGGGGGGTTGGAAATGGCTACACCTTC.

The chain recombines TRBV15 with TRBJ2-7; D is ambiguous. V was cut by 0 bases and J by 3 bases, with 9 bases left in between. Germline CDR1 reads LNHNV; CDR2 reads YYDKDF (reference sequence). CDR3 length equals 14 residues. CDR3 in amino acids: CATSRDKSGYEQYF. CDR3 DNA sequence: TGTGCCACCAGCAGAGATAAGTCAGGCTACGAGCAGTACTTC.